Listed below are T cell receptor beta chains from one sample, sequenced in a study of blood T cell repertoires in COVID-19. Repertoires were generated with immunoSEQ multiplex PCR, while TCRdb's copy carries only in-frame clones and drops some. The top ten hold approximately 2.3% of the sample, which has more than 100,000 clones, 88% seen once. What was sequenced was peripheral blood. These receptor sequences come from a man in his 70s with active COVID-19. CDR3s include the opening cysteine and the closing phenylalanine or tryptophan. The size entry is marked missing in some rows and otherwise reads once, few, many or a size class.

>TRBJ2-7|TRBV6-5|few
CASSYGTGLEQYF
>TRBJ1-1|TRBV9|.
CASSVLTPLGQGARTEAFF
>TRBJ2-3|TRBV5-4|.
CASSLEASGGTDTQYF
>TRBJ2-5|TRBV28|.
CASSSGTRQETQYF
>TRBJ2-7|TRBV12-3/TRBV12-4|.
CASSLAAPYEQYF
>TRBJ2-7|TRBV7-9|.
CASSPRWGRGYEQYF
>TRBJ2-2|TRBV27|.
CASRRQGAGGGSTGELFF
>TRBJ2-7|TRBV7-9|.
CASSQWDSPYEQYF
>TRBJ1-1|TRBV19|few
CASSIGGAAEAFF
>TRBJ2-5|TRBV27|.
CASSGTAGGETQYF
>TRBJ2-3|TRBV20-1|.
CSALQGDTQYF
>TRBJ1-5|TRBV28|.
CASKTGVGQPQHF
>TRBJ2-2|TRBV9|.
CASSVQGGTGELFF
>TRBJ1-1|TRBV3-1/TRBV3-2|.
CASGPAGRGTEAFF
>TRBJ2-7|TRBV6-2/TRBV6-3|.
CASSYPSQGAYEQYF
>TRBJ1-2|TRBV9|.
CASSPHQTGDYGYTF